This T cell receptor (beta chain) emerged from a study of shared clonotypes between healthy human individuals. Concerning this clone: The antigen remains unidentified.

Samples underwent the assay at deep level. The table came from immunoSEQ multiplex PCR; TCRdb's copy has only in-frame clones and leaves some out. This sample yields around 2,000,000 clones, of which 90% to 95% are seen a single time; 0.13% belongs to the top ten. Donors were healthy HIV-negative adults without recent acute infections or vaccinations. The germline gives CDR1 SEHNR, CDR2 FQNEAQ (reference sequence). Germline trimming cut 0 bases from V and 2 bases from J; bases unmatched to any gene: 10. The CDR3 spans 19 residues. Whole-study results and caveats: The small donor group covered limited genetic and exposure diversity. The four-donor shared clonotypes exceeded non-shared clonotypes in generation probability, with non-shared ones scoring lower.

This rearrangement joins TRBV7-9 to TRBJ2-6; 7 nucleotides match TRBD1. The receptor was isolated from a man aged 18 to 29 in good health. The source material was naive CD4+ T cells sorted from blood. Subset of the sample: CD45RA+ positively selected. The CDR3 DNA follows: TGTGCCAGCAGCTTAGCCCACAGGGGAAAGCATGCTGGGGCCAACGTCCTGACTTTC. The encoded protein is CASSLAHRGKHAGANVLTF. The complete variable domain, with remaining parts taken from reference TRBV7-9 and TRBJ2-6, reads DTGVSQNPRHKITKRGQNVTFRCDPISEHNRLYWYRQTLGQGPEFLTYFQNEAQLEKSRLLSDRFSAERPKGSFSTLEIQRTEQGDSAMYLCASSLAHRGKHAGANVLTFGAGSRLTVL.